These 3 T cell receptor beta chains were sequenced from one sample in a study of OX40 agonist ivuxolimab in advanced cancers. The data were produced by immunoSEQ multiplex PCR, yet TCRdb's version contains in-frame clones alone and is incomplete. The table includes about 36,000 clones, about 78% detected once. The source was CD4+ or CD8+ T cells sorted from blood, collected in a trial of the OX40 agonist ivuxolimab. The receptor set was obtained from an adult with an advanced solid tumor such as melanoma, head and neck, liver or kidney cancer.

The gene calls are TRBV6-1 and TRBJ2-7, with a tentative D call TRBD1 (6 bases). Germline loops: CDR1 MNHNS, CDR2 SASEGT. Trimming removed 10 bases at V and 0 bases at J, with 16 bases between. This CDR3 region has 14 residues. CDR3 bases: TGTGCCATCGCCCAACAGGGATTCTCCTACGAGCAGTACTTC. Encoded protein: CAIAQQGFSYEQYF.

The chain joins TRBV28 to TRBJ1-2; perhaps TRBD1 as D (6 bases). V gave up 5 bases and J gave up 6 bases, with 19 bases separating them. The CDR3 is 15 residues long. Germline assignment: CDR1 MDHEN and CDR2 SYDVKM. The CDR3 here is CASSPLRTDLNGYTF. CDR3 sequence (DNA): TGTGCCAGCAGTCCCCTCAGGACAGACTTAAATGGCTACACCTTC.

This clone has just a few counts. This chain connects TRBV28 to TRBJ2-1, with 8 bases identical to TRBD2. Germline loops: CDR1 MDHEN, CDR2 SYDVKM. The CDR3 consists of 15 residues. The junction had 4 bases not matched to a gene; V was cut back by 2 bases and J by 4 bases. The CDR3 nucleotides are TGTGCCAGCAGTTTACCAGCGGGAGCATACAATGAGCAGTTCTTC. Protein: CASSLPAGAYNEQFF.